This T cell receptor beta chain stems from a study of T cells in Graves' hyperthyroidism and ophthalmopathy. Study outcomes and limitations: Peripheral blood also featured most of the thyroid clonotypes expanded above 0.001.

Trimming took off 5 bases at V and 2 bases at J, with 15 bases between the two ends. In germline, CDR1 is MNHEY, CDR2 SVGAGI. The CDR3 extends over 15 amino acids. This clonotype appeared many times. The antigen is not known. Graves' hyperthyroidism was deemed stable absent ophthalmopathy progression within 18 months. A patient was excluded if there was uncontrolled infection, other autoimmune disease, pregnancy or lactation. RNA transcripts served as the template for amplifying TCR beta CDR3 regions. The HTBI primer set drove a first-round RT-PCR of the TCR CDR3. TCRdb called the multiplex PCR reads again in MiXCR, with one record for every CDR3 protein. The sample contains some 98,000 distinct CDR3 sequences, roughly 39% of which appear only once.

This rearrangement joins TRBV6-5 to TRBJ2-5; D call uncertain. The sequencing input was peripheral blood or thyroid tissue (not recorded which). This clonotype was sampled from a woman aged 25 to 45 with Graves' hyperthyroidism. The CDR3 sequence: CASSPPGGQQETQYF. CDR3 in DNA: TGTGCCAGCAGTCCCCCTGGCGGCCAACAAGAGACCCAGTACTTC.